This T cell receptor (delta chain) came from a study of gamma-delta chains in newborns, infants, children. The overall study: Innate gammadelta T cells reportedly expand polyclonally right after birth, driven by microbial exposure, per the title.

This clone came up a few times. A read error is possible here, since a much larger clone lies one base away. V gave up 5 bases and J gave up 2 bases, with 23 bases separating them. Germline CDR1 is GEAIGNYY and CDR2 is EKD. The CDR3 loop spans 17 amino acids. TCRdb repeated clone calling on the reads with CATT. Of fewer than 5,000 delta-chain clones in the sample, 14% to 15% were seen once. Sequenced sample: blood. This receptor was obtained from a child who was a newborn, infant or young child, either healthy, febrile or measles-vaccinated (not recorded which). The chain links TRDV2 to TRDJ1; TRDD3 might be the D (5 bases). The CDR3 reads CACGSLTRGRRTDKLIF. The CDR3 coding sequence is TGTGCCTGTGGCTCACTTACTCGGGGGCGTAGAACCGATAAACTCATCTTT.